This T cell receptor (beta chain) came from a study of blood T cell repertoires in COVID-19. The overall study: Material from acute and convalescent COVID-19 was sourced from the United States, Italy and Spain. PBMCs, B-cell-depleted T cells, or T cells provided the cDNA or gDNA that made up the material.

Per the germline V gene, CDR1 is MGHRA and CDR2 is YSYEKL. The J segment lost 1 base and the V segment lost 6 bases, leaving 6 bases of the junction unmatched. There are 14 residues in the CDR3. Per the original methods: Reference gene primer amplification in the assay estimated nucleated cell counts. Sequenced by immunoSEQ multiplex PCR; TCRdb stores in-frame clones only, minus some. V and J calls and clone size are given by that table; D and trimming were obtained from the DNA. Of under 50,000 clones listed, roughly 93% are singletons. Recruited during active infection, patients (from Seattle) were subsequently followed longitudinally.

The TCR sequence derives from a man aged 60-69 years with COVID-19, enrolled during active disease. Material: peripheral blood. The chain joins TRBV4-1 to TRBJ2-7; 7 nucleotides agree with TRBD1. The CDR3 sequence is CASSQNRGSYEQYF. The CDR3 DNA sequence: TGCGCCAGCAGTCAAAACAGGGGTTCCTACGAGCAGTACTTC.